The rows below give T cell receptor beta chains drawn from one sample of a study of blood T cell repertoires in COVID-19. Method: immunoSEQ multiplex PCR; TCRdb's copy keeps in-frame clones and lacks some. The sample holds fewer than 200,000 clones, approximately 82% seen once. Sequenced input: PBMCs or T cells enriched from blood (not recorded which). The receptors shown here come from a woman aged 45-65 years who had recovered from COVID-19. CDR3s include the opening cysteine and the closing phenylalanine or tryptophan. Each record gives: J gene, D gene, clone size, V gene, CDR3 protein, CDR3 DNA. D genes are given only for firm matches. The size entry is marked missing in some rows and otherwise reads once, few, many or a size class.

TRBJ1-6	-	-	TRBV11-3	CASSPSIRANSPLHF	TGTGCCAGCAGCCCCTCAATCCGAGCTAATTCACCCCTCCACTTT
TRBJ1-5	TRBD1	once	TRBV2	CASSEADRDQPQHF	TGTGCCAGCAGTGAAGCCGACAGGGACCAGCCCCAGCATTTT
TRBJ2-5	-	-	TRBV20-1	CSARLGGTQYF	TGCAGTGCTAGACTAGGCGGGACCCAGTACTTC
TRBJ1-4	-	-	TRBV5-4	CASSSKGGGEGEKLFF	TGTGCCAGCAGCTCGAAGGGCGGGGGTGAAGGCGAAAAACTGTTTTTT
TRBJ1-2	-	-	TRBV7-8	CASSGNRLNYGYTF	TGTGCCAGCAGCGGGAACAGGCTGAACTATGGCTACACCTTC
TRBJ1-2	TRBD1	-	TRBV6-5	CASGAGGYGYTF	TGTGCCAGCGGGGCAGGGGGCTATGGCTACACCTTC
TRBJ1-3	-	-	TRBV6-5	CASTQAGAGNTIYF	TGTGCCAGCACACAGGCAGGGGCTGGAAACACCATATATTTT
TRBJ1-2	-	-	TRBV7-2	CASSLVPQGTNDGYTF	TGTGCCAGCAGCTTAGTACCCCAGGGGACAAATGATGGCTACACCTTC
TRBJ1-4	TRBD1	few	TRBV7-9	CASSRTGTNEKLFF	TGTGCCAGCAGCCGGACAGGGACTAATGAAAAACTGTTTTTT
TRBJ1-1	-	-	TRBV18	CASSEYQGNTEAFF	TGTGCCAGCTCAGAATACCAGGGGAACACTGAAGCTTTCTTT
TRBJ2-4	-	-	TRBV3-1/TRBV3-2	CASSPTPSGRNIQYF	TGTGCCAGCAGCCCCACACCGTCTGGGAGAAACATTCAGTACTTC
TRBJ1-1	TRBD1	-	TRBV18	CASHHDRANTEAFF	TGTGCCAGCCATCATGACAGGGCGAACACTGAAGCTTTCTTT
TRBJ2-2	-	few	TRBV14	CASRFSQGLGDTGELFF	TGTGCCAGCAGATTCAGCCAGGGTCTAGGGGACACCGGGGAGCTGTTTTTT
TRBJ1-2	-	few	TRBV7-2	CASSPHPRGGFYGYTF	TGTGCCAGCAGCCCACATCCCCGTGGGGGCTTCTATGGCTACACCTTC
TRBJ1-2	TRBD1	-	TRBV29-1	CSAIEQGAGGYTF	TGCAGCGCTATAGAACAGGGGGCTGGTGGCTACACCTTC
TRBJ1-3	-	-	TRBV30	CAWSVLKGRNTIYF	TGTGCCTGGAGTGTACTTAAGGGGAGAAACACCATATATTTT
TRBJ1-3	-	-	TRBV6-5	CASTSSGDTIYF	TGTGCCAGCACCTCCAGCGGAGACACCATATATTTT
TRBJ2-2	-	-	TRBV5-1	CASSSGDTNTGELFF	TGCGCCAGCAGCTCCGGGGACACTAACACCGGGGAGCTGTTTTTT
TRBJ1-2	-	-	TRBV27	CASSFGQTSGYGYTF	TGTGCCAGCAGTTTTGGACAAACGTCGGGCTATGGCTACACCTTC
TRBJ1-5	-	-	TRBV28	CASSRAGASGNQPQHF	TGTGCCAGCAGTCGAGCAGGGGCATCGGGCAATCAGCCCCAGCATTTT
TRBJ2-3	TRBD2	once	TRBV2	CASRRMGSGGASTQYF	TGTGCCAGCAGAAGGATGGGTTCGGGGGGGGCTTCTACGCAGTATTTT
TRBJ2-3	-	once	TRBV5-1	CASSLETGTSTDTQYF	TGCGCCAGCAGCTTGGAGACAGGGACTAGCACAGATACGCAGTATTTT
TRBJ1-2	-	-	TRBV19	CASSLAVGGDYGYTF	TGTGCCAGTAGTCTGGCGGTTGGGGGGGACTATGGCTACACCTTC
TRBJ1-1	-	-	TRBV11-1	CASSPGHLNTEAFF	TGTGCCAGCAGCCCCGGACACCTCAACACTGAAGCTTTCTTT
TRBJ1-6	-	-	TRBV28	CASSFGGRSYNSPLHF	TGTGCCAGCAGTTTCGGGGGGAGGTCCTATAATTCACCCCTCCACTTT
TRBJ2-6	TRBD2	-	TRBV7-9	CASSLGTSGSGANVLTF	TGTGCCAGCAGCTTAGGGACTAGCGGCTCTGGGGCCAACGTCCTGACTTTC